These 26 T cell receptor beta chains came from one sample sequenced in a study of T-cell memory formation after mild COVID-19. In TCRdb, the 5' RACE reads were re-called with MiXCR into one record per CDR3 protein. The table records 300,000 to 350,000 distinct CDR3 sequences, less than 20% of them present only once. Sequencing was carried out using PBMCs or a T cell subset sorted from them (not recorded which). Every receptor here comes from a man between 18 and 35 years old who had mild COVID-19 (a few samples of this study predate the infection). Cell type and time point are not known.

This clonotype occurred many times. V and J are TRBV6-2 or TRBV6-3 and TRBJ2-6; D is unclear. This CDR3 is built from 15 residues. Germline V lookup: CDR1 MNHEY, CDR2 SVGEGT. The V and J ends lost 3 bases and 0 bases respectively, with 6 bases between them. CDR3 coding DNA: TGTGCCAGCAGTTATAGCAGCTCTGGGGCCAACGTCCTGACTTTC. This codes for CASSYSSSGANVLTF.

This clonotype turned up a few times. V usage is TRBV13 and J usage is TRBJ1-1; perhaps TRBD1 as D (5 bases). Per the germline V gene, CDR1 is PRHDT and CDR2 is FYEKMQ (reference sequence). Trimming cost V 0 bases and J 1 base, with 12 bases left between them. This CDR3 has 16 amino acids. CDR3 protein: CASSLGRGTPNTEAFF. The CDR3 DNA is TGTGCCAGCAGCTTAGGCCGGGGCACACCGAACACTGAAGCTTTCTTT.

The chain recombines TRBV12-3 or TRBV12-4 with TRBJ2-7, with D maybe TRBD1 (5 bases). The CDR3 is 13 residues long. V lost 4 bases and J 6 bases, leaving 13 bases between the germline ends. Written as DNA, the CDR3 is TGTGCCAGCAGTTCTAGACAGCAGGCCGAGCAGTACGTC. Encoded protein: CASSSRQQAEQYV.

The chain uses TRBV10-3 and TRBJ1-2; D remains ambiguous. Deletions cut 0 bases from V and 11 bases from J, with 10 bases between. Germline V gene lookup returns CDR1 ENHRY and CDR2 SYGVKD. The CDR3 has 12 amino acids. This chain's CDR3 is CAISESSSGYTF. Written as DNA, the CDR3 is TGTGCCATCAGTGAGTCGAGCTCCGGTTACACCTTC.

The chain combines TRBV7-3 with TRBJ2-7; the D call may be TRBD1 or TRBD2 (5 bases each). Germline CDR1 is SGHTA and CDR2 is FQGTGA. The germline V and J ends were trimmed by 5 bases and 3 bases, with 17 bases remaining between them. The CDR3 sequence is 15 residues long. Written as DNA, the CDR3 is TGTGCCAGCAGCCCTACGCCCAGGGAGATCTACGAGCAGTACTTC. This sequence encodes CASSPTPREIYEQYF.

The genes are TRBV12-3 or TRBV12-4 and TRBJ2-5; 8 bases are a match to TRBD1. CDR3 size: 14 residues. Unmatched junction bases numbered 4, after V lost 5 bases and J lost 2 bases. This CDR3 is CASSTRQGQETQYF. For the CDR3, the DNA is TGTGCCAGCAGTACACGACAGGGGCAAGAGACCCAGTACTTC.

This clonotype appeared a few times. DNA of the CDR3: TGCGCCAGCAGCCAAACCTGGACGGCTGGGGGAAACACCATATATTTT. This sequence encodes CASSQTWTAGGNTIYF. The chain carries TRBV4-3 and TRBJ1-3; D unresolved. V was clipped by 2 bases and J by 4 bases, with 15 bases between them. CDR3 length: 16 residues. CDR1 LGHNA and CDR2 YSLEER come from the germline V gene.

The CDR3 sequence: CASSQGASGTDTQYF. CDR3 DNA sequence: TGCGCCAGCAGCCAAGGGGCGTCTGGGACAGATACGCAGTATTTT. V is TRBV4-3 and J is TRBJ2-3; no firm D call. This CDR3 spans 15 amino acids. The V and J ends lost 1 base and 3 bases respectively, with 11 bases between them. Germline V gene sequence: CDR1 LGHNA, CDR2 YSLEER.

V usage is TRBV6-6 and J usage is TRBJ2-3; D is uncertain. The V end lost 2 bases, the J end lost 4 bases, and 10 bases lay between the germline ends. This CDR3 is built from 14 residues. Germline CDR1 MNHNY, CDR2 SVGAGI (reference sequence). The chain's CDR3 is CASSYDWSPDTQYF. Written as DNA, the CDR3 is TGTGCCAGCAGTTACGACTGGAGTCCAGATACGCAGTATTTT.

In this sample, this clonotype turned up a few times. The genes are TRBV20-1 and TRBJ2-1; 9 nucleotides agree with TRBD2. Per the germline V gene, CDR1 is DFQATT and CDR2 is SNEGSKA (reference sequence). J lost 9 bases, V lost 3 bases, and 6 bases had no gene match. There are 13 residues in the CDR3. The CDR3 nucleotides are TGCAGTGCTAGTCCAGCGGGGGGTCCTGAGCAGTTCTTC. Its translation is CSASPAGGPEQFF.

This clonotype was seen a few times. The chain carries TRBV7-2 and TRBJ2-5; 8 bases align to TRBD2. The CDR3 has 15 residues. CDR1 and CDR2 from the germline V gene are SGHTA and FQGNSA. After removal of 0 bases from V and 4 bases from J, the junction contained 4 bases not matched to a gene. The chain's CDR3 is CASSLAGGLGETQYF. The CDR3 nucleotides are TGTGCCAGCAGCTTAGCGGGGGGACTAGGAGAGACCCAGTACTTC.

The CDR3 bases are TGTGCCAGCAGCCCCGTTGGGGACGGGGGGGCTGATACGCAGTATTTT. It specifies CASSPVGDGGADTQYF. V is TRBV7-2 and J is TRBJ2-3; 8 bases map to TRBD2. Germline-derived CDR1 and CDR2 are SGHTA and FQGNSA. V was pared by 5 bases and J by 6 bases, with 13 bases of the junction left unmatched. The CDR3 totals 16 residues.

V is TRBV5-1 and J is TRBJ1-2; no definite D call. Trimming pared 1 base from V and 7 bases from J, leaving 11 bases between. The CDR3 is 13 amino acids. Germline V gene lookup returns CDR1 SGHRS and CDR2 YFSETQ. CDR3 nucleotide sequence: TGCGCCAGCAGCTTGTCGGACTCCGGTGGCTACACCTTC. Residues: CASSLSDSGGYTF.

This clonotype was recorded a few times. This sequence joins TRBV6-6 and TRBJ2-2; D is unclear. Per germline, CDR1 MNHNY and CDR2 SVGAGI (reference sequence). The CDR3 covers 13 residues. The V and J ends lost 10 bases and 2 bases respectively, with 11 bases between them. The chain's CDR3 is CATRASNTGELFF. The CDR3 DNA reads TGTGCCACCCGGGCCTCCAACACCGGGGAGCTGTTTTTT.

Only a few counts were recorded for this clonotype. CDR3 region: CASSPGTGGLQETQYF. The CDR3 DNA reads as TGTGCCAGCAGCCCCGGGACAGGGGGCCTCCAAGAGACCCAGTACTTC. The rearrangement joins TRBV7-9 to TRBJ2-5; 12 positions agree with TRBD1. There are 16 residues in the CDR3. Germline lookup yields CDR1 SEHNR and CDR2 FQNEAQ (reference sequence). Germline trimming cut 5 bases from V and 1 base from J; bases unmatched to any gene: 5.

This clonotype was detected a few times. This sequence joins TRBV4-1 and TRBJ1-2; 7 nucleotides match TRBD1. There are 17 residues in the CDR3. Germline CDR1 MGHRA, CDR2 YSYEKL. J gave up 4 bases and V 4 bases, and 15 bases lay outside the gene matches. This CDR3 reads CASSPTPTGSTGYGYTF. The CDR3 DNA is TGCGCCAGCAGCCCCACGCCGACAGGGTCCACCGGCTATGGCTACACCTTC.

V gene TRBV6-2 or TRBV6-3 combines with J gene TRBJ2-2, with 7 nucleotides matching TRBD1. With V trimmed by 5 bases and J by 4 bases, 7 bases remained unmatched. CDR3 length: 15 residues. The germline gives CDR1 MNHEY, CDR2 SVGEGT. The CDR3 coding sequence is TGTGCCAGCAGTCCTCCCGACAGGGTCACCGGGGAGCTGTTTTTT. Translated, it gives CASSPPDRVTGELFF.

In this sample, this clonotype turned up a few times. The chain joins TRBV7-9 to TRBJ1-1; D is uncertain. The CDR3 is 11 amino acids. Trimming took off 5 bases at V and 7 bases at J, with 8 bases between the two ends. Germline CDR1 and CDR2: SEHNR and FQNEAQ (reference sequence). The CDR3 protein is CASSQESEAFF. The DNA of the CDR3 is TGTGCCAGCAGCCAAGAGAGTGAAGCTTTCTTT.

This clonotype has only a few counts. V is TRBV7-2 and J is TRBJ2-7; maybe TRBD2 (6 bases). Trimming removed 1 base at V and 3 bases at J, with 13 bases between. CDR3 size: 15 residues. Germline values: CDR1 SGHTA, CDR2 FQGNSA. The CDR3 here is CASSLVGGADYEQYF. DNA for the CDR3: TGTGCCAGCAGCTTAGTTGGCGGGGCTGACTACGAGCAGTACTTC.

The table lists this clonotype with a few counts. The V call is TRBV12-3 or TRBV12-4, the J call TRBJ2-7; tentatively, D is TRBD1 or TRBD2 (5 bases each). V was pared by 2 bases and J by 3 bases, with 8 bases between. The CDR3 sequence is 13 residues long. The CDR3 loop reads CASSLWGSYEQYV. In DNA form, the CDR3 reads TGTGCCAGCAGTTTATGGGGGAGCTACGAGCAGTACGTC.

This clonotype was seen repeatedly, ten times or more. This chain joins TRBV28 and TRBJ1-1; the D is unclear. CDR1 is MDHEN and CDR2 is SYDVKM in the germline V gene. Trimming shortened V by 3 bases and J by 11 bases, and 10 bases separated the two germline ends. The CDR3 has 11 residues. The CDR3 here is CASSFRGGAFF. The CDR3 DNA is TGTGCCAGCAGTTTTCGAGGTGGGGCTTTCTTT.

The rearrangement joins TRBV11-3 to TRBJ2-7; a possible D gene is TRBD1 (6 bases). The germline gives CDR1 SGHNT, CDR2 YENEEA. The CDR3 runs 15 residues. Between the trimmed V and J ends, which lost 2 bases and 2 bases, there was a span of 13 bases. The CDR3 is CASSLFTGQTYEQYV. For the CDR3, the DNA is TGTGCCAGCAGCTTATTCACGGGACAAACCTACGAGCAGTACGTC.

The CDR3 DNA is TGTGCCAGCAGTTCGGGACAGGCCCAAGAGACCCAGTACTTC. It yields the protein CASSSGQAQETQYF. This rearrangement joins TRBV6-2 or TRBV6-3 to TRBJ2-5, with TRBD1 identical over 8 bases. V dropped 4 bases and J dropped 1; count of bases not matched to a gene: 2. The CDR3 totals 14 residues. Germline-derived CDR1 and CDR2 are MNHEY and SVGEGT.

A few counts support this clonotype. The chain is built from TRBV24-1 and TRBJ2-7, with D unresolved. The V and J ends lost 3 bases and 6 bases respectively, with 8 bases between them. CDR1 and CDR2 (germline): KGHDR, SFDVKD. CDR3 size: 12 residues. CDR3 in amino acids: CATSDNGSEQYF. As DNA, the CDR3 is TGTGCCACCAGTGATAACGGCAGCGAGCAGTACTTC.

The J gene is TRBJ1-2, the V gene TRBV2, with 8 bases fitting TRBD1. Germline V lookup: CDR1 SNHLY, CDR2 FYNNEI. Trimming removed 5 bases from V and 2 bases from J; junction bases left unmatched: 7. The CDR3 loop spans 15 amino acids. CDR3 nucleotide sequence: TGTGCCAGCAGTCAAGGACAGGGTTTAAACTATGGCTACACCTTC. Translation: CASSQGQGLNYGYTF.

The chain is built from TRBV15 and TRBJ1-4, with 8 bases aligning to TRBD1. Germline assignment: CDR1 LNHNV and CDR2 YYDKDF (reference sequence). V shed 3 bases, J shed 10 bases, and the junction held 7 bases outside the gene matches. The CDR3 sequence is 14 residues long. The CDR3 DNA sequence: TGTGCCACCAGCAGTGGAGGACAGGGAAGAAAACTGTTTTTT. Protein sequence: CATSSGGQGRKLFF.